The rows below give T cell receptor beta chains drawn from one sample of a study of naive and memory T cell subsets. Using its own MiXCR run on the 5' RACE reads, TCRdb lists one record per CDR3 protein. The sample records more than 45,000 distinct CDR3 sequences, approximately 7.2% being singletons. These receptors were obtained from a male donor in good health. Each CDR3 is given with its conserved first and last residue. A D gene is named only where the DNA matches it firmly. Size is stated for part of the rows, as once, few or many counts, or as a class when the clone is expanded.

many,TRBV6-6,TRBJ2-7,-,TGTGCCAGCAGTTACCCTCCCCCATCTAGCTCCTACGAGCAGTACTTC,CASSYPPPSSSYEQYF
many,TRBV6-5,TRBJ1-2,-,TGTGCCAGCAGTGTCCGGGGGAATCCTAACTATGGCTACACCTTC,CASSVRGNPNYGYTF
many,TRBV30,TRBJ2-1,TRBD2,TGTGCCTGGAAAGCGGGGTACAATGAGCAGTTCTTC,CAWKAGYNEQFF
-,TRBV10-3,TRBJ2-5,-,TGTGCCATCAGTGAGTCCGGGCAGGGGCGAGAGACCCAGTACTTC,CAISESGQGRETQYF
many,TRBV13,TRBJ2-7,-,TGTGCCAGCAGGAGGGGACCTTCAGACGAGCAGTACTTC,CASRRGPSDEQYF
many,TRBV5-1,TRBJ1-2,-,TGCGCCAGCAGCTTACCCGAGGGTTATGGCTACACCTTC,CASSLPEGYGYTF
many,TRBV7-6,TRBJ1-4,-,TGTGCCAGCAGCGCCCCAGGGGAAAAACTGTTTTTT,CASSAPGEKLFF
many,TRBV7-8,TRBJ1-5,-,TGTGCCAGCAGCTTAGTACAGGGAAATCAGCCCCAGCATTTT,CASSLVQGNQPQHF
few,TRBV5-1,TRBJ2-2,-,TGCGCCAGCATCCCAGGAGGGGGCACCGGGGAGCTGTTTTTT,CASIPGGGTGELFF
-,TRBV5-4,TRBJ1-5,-,TGTGCCAGCAGCTTGGGGCCAGGGTGGGATCAGCCCCAGCATTTT,CASSLGPGWDQPQHF
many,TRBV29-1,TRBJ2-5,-,TGCAGCGTTGACGAGACAGGACAAGAGACCCAGTACTTC,CSVDETGQETQYF
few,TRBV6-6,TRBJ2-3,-,TGTGCCAGCAGCCCACTCGACAGGGACTCTAGCACAGATACGCAGTATTTT,CASSPLDRDSSTDTQYF
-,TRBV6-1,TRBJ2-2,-,TGTGCCAGCAGTCTCCAGGGGGGGAACACCGGGGAGCTGTTTTTT,CASSLQGGNTGELFF
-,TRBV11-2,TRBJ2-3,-,TGTGCCAGCAGCGCCCGGACCGGCGGACCCACAGATACGCAGTATTTT,CASSARTGGPTDTQYF
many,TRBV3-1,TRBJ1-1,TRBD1,TGTGCCAGCAGCCAAGACAGGACAGGGACTGAAGCTTTCTTT,CASSQDRTGTEAFF
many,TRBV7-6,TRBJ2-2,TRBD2,TGTGCCAGCAGCTTAGTTTCTAGCGGGATCACCGGGGAGCTGTTTTTT,CASSLVSSGITGELFF
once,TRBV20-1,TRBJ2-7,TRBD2,TGCAGTGCTAGAGCTAGCGGCCGCAGCTCCTACGAGAAGTACTTC,CSARASGRSSYEKYF
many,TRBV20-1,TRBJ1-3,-,TGCAGTGCTAGAGATCCCCCCGGGGGAAACACCATATATTTT,CSARDPPGGNTIYF
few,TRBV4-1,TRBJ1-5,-,TGCGCCAGCAGCCAAGATGGGGATTCCCAGCATTTT,CASSQDGDSQHF
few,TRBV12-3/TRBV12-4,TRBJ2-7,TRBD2,TGTGCCAGCACCACTAGCGGGGTCTCCTACGAGCAGTACTTC,CASTTSGVSYEQYF
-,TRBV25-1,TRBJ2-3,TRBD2,TGTGCCAGCAGTGACATACCGGGGGGATCAGATACGCAGTATTTT,CASSDIPGGSDTQYF
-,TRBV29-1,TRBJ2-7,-,TGCAGCGTTGTTGGGGAGCCACCCCTCTACGAGCAGTACTTC,CSVVGEPPLYEQYF
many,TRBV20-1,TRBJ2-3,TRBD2,TGCAGTGCTAAGCGGGGGGGCCCCGCAGATACGCAGTATTTT,CSAKRGGPADTQYF
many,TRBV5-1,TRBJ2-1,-,TGCGCCAGCCGACTTGGGCGGGCGGGCGATGAGCAGTTCTTC,CASRLGRAGDEQFF
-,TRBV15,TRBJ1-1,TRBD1,TGTGCCACCAGCAGCGGACAGGAGGCTTTCTTT,CATSSGQEAFF
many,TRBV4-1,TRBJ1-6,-,TGCGCCAGCAGCCAAGATGTCGAAAGTAATTCACCCCTCCACTTT,CASSQDVESNSPLHF
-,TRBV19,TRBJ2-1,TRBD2,TGTGCCAGTAGGACGCTAGCGGGGGGGGACAATGAGCAGTTCTTC,CASRTLAGGDNEQFF
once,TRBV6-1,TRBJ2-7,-,TGTGCCAGCCTACGGACTTACTACGAGCAGTACTTC,CASLRTYYEQYF
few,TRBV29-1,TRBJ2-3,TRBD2,TGCAGCGTTGATGTTGCGGGAGCCACAGATACGCAGTATTTT,CSVDVAGATDTQYF
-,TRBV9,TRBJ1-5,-,TGTGCCAGCAGCGTAGGGCCTGCGAGCAATCAGCCCCAGCATTTT,CASSVGPASNQPQHF
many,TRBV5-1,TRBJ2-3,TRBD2,TGCGCCAGCAAGGGCGCTAGCGGGGAGTCTAGCACAGATACGCAGTATTTT,CASKGASGESSTDTQYF
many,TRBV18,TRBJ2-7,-,TGTGCCAGCTCACAGAGCCTCGGGTACGAGCAGTACTTC,CASSQSLGYEQYF
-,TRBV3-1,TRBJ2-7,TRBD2,TGTGCCAGCAGCCTGACAGCGGGAAAGGACTACGAGCAGTACTTC,CASSLTAGKDYEQYF
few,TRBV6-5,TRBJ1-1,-,TGTGCCAGCAGTTACTCACATATGAACACTGAAGCTTTCTTT,CASSYSHMNTEAFF
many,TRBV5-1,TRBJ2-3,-,TGCGCCAGCAGCTTGGACACAGATACGCAGTATTTT,CASSLDTDTQYF
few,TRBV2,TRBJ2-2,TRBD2,TGTGCCAGCACCGGTGGACTAGCGGGAGATAACACCGGGGAGCTGTTTTTT,CASTGGLAGDNTGELFF
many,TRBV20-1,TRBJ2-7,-,TGCAGTGCTAGGGATAGCGAGGCCTACGAGCAGTACTTC,CSARDSEAYEQYF
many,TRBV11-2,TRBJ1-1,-,TGTGCCAGCAGCTTAGGGTCCGGAGTAGAGAACACTGAAGCTTTCTTT,CASSLGSGVENTEAFF
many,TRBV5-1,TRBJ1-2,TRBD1,TGCGCCAGCAGCCCGGGACAGATTAACTATGGCTACACCTTC,CASSPGQINYGYTF
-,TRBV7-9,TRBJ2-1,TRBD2,TGTGCCAGCAGCTTAGGGGGCGGGAGATACAATGAGCAGTTCTTC,CASSLGGGRYNEQFF
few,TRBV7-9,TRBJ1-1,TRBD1,TGTGCCAGCAGTACGGACAGGGGGAACACTGAAGCTTTCTTT,CASSTDRGNTEAFF
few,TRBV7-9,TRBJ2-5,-,TGTGCCAGCAGCTTACCCGGGGCCCAAGAGACCCAGTACTTC,CASSLPGAQETQYF
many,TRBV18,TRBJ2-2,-,TGTGCCAGCTCATCGGGGACGGTGAGCACCGGGGAGCTGTTTTTT,CASSSGTVSTGELFF
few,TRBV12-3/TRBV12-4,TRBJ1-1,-,TGTGCCAGCAGCCGAGGGGACGGAATGAACACTGAAGCTTTCTTT,CASSRGDGMNTEAFF
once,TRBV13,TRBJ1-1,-,TGTGCCAGCAGCATGAAGGGGGGTCATGACACTGAAGCTTTCTTT,CASSMKGGHDTEAFF
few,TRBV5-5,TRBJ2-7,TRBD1,TGTGCCAGCAGCGTCTCCGGGACAGGGGACCACGAGCAGTACTTC,CASSVSGTGDHEQYF
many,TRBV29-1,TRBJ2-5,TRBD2,TGCAGCGTCGCCCCCGGGGGACTAGCGGGAGTTTTGGAGACCCAGTACTTC,CSVAPGGLAGVLETQYF
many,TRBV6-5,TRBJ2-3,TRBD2,TGTGCCAGCAGCGGACTAGCGGGGGGTTCAGATACGCAGTATTTT,CASSGLAGGSDTQYF
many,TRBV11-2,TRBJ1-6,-,TGTGCCAGCAGTTCCACAGGATCACCCCTCCACTTT,CASSSTGSPLHF
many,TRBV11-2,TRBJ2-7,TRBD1,TGTGCCAGCAGCTTAGGGGACAGAGCCTACGAGCAGTACTTC,CASSLGDRAYEQYF
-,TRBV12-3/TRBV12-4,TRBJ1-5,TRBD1,TGTGCCAGCAGTTTGTGGCAGGGGGATCAGCCCCAGCATTTT,CASSLWQGDQPQHF
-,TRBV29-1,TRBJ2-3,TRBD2,TGCAGCGCAAGGACTAGCGGGAGCACAGATACGCAGTATTTT,CSARTSGSTDTQYF
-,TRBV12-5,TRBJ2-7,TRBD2,TGTGCTAGTGGTTTGGCGCCGGGACTAGCGGCCTACGAGCAGTACTTC,CASGLAPGLAAYEQYF
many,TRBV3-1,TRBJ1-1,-,TGTGCCAGCAGCCACAGTTCCCGCCCTATGAACACTGAAGCTTTCTTT,CASSHSSRPMNTEAFF
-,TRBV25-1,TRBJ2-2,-,TGTGCCAGCAGTGAACCCGGGGGCAACACCGGGGAGCTGTTTTTT,CASSEPGGNTGELFF
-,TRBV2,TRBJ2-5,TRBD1,TGTGCCAGCAGTGGGGACAGCCAAGAGACCCAGTACTTC,CASSGDSQETQYF
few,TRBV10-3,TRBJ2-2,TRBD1,TGTGCCATCAGGACCGGGACAGGGGGCTCCGGGGAGCTGTTTTTT,CAIRTGTGGSGELFF